These 2 T cell receptor beta chains were all obtained from the same sample, sequenced in a study of T-cell reconstitution after alpha-beta-depleted transplantation in children. Unique molecular identifiers were incorporated into the prepared TCRbeta library. TCRdb re-called the PCR reads with MiXCR, one entry per CDR3 protein. The data show around 50,000 distinct CDR3 sequences, with roughly 50% seen just once and 30% to 40% held by the top ten. The sample consisted of peripheral blood, taken before TCRalphabeta/CD19-depleted stem cell transplant. Receptors originate from a boy under three years old with SCID, due to receive a stem cell transplant.

This clonotype was observed a few times. The chain recombines TRBV12-3 or TRBV12-4 with TRBJ2-2, with D uncertain. The CDR3 runs to 17 residues. Trimming removed 10 bases from V and 4 bases from J, with 25 bases in between. The CDR3 sequence is CATAASKSQEPTGELFF. CDR3 sequence (DNA): TGTGCCACCGCCGCATCGAAGTCCCAAGAGCCCACCGGGGAGCTGTTTTTT.

The rearrangement joins TRBV12-3 or TRBV12-4 to TRBJ2-1; weak D call: TRBD2 (7 bases). CDR3 length: 14 amino acids. The V end lost 5 bases, the J end lost 10 bases, and 18 bases lay between the germline ends. The chain's CDR3 is CASSGGARVGEQFF. As DNA, the CDR3 is TGTGCCAGCAGTGGGGGGGCCCGGGTGGGGGAGCAGTTCTTC.